This passage covers 29 T cell receptor beta chains from one sample sequenced in a study of shared clonotypes between healthy human individuals. Naive CD8 cells comprised CD45RO-negative, CCR7-positively selected cells, excluding terminally differentiated effector memory CD45RA+ cells. Data came from immunoSEQ multiplex PCR; TCRdb stores just in-frame clones and leaves some out. The repertoire has hundreds of thousands of clones, around 95% of them found once; the top ten carry over 0.09%. Sample: naive CD8+ T cells sorted from blood. Every receptor here comes from a woman aged 25 to 39 in good health.

This chain connects TRBV11-2 to TRBJ1-1; no clear D gene. Trimming shortened V by 5 bases and J by 7 bases, and 23 bases separated the two germline ends. Germline V gene data show CDR1 as SGHAT and CDR2 as FQNNGV. The CDR3 contains 16 residues. The CDR3 is CASSRVRGPLRSEAFF. The CDR3 DNA follows: TGTGCCAGCAGCCGGGTCCGCGGCCCCCTCCGGAGTGAAGCTTTCTTT.

The chain links TRBV2 to TRBJ2-5, with 8 nucleotides matching TRBD2. The junction had 3 bases not matched to a gene; V was cut back by 3 bases and J by 3 bases. The CDR3 covers 14 residues. Per germline, CDR1 SNHLY and CDR2 FYNNEI. DNA for the CDR3: TGTGCCAGCAGTGAGTTACTAGCGGAAGAGACCCAGTACTTC. Protein sequence: CASSELLAEETQYF.

V is TRBV2 and J is TRBJ2-7; D may be TRBD2 (6 bases). V shed 2 bases and J shed 1 base, with 12 bases lying between them. The CDR3 runs 15 residues. Germline assignment: CDR1 SNHLY and CDR2 FYNNEI. The CDR3 DNA sequence: TGTGCCAGCAGTGAAAGTGGGGACTCTTCCTACGAGCAGTACTTC. It encodes CASSESGDSSYEQYF.

This chain uses TRBV13 with TRBJ2-7, with 10 bases that match TRBD2. The length of the CDR3 is 14 residues. Looked up from germline, CDR1 is PRHDT and CDR2 is FYEKMQ (reference sequence). Trimming removed 4 bases from V and 3 bases from J; junction bases left unmatched: 3. The CDR3 protein is CASSSGLAIYEQYF. The CDR3 DNA sequence: TGTGCCAGCAGCTCGGGACTAGCGATCTACGAGCAGTACTTC. Supplemented by reference TRBV13 and TRBJ2-7, the full variable domain reads AAGVIQSPRHLIKEKRETATLKCYPIPRHDTVYWYQQGPGQDPQFLISFYEKMQSDKGSIPDRFSAQQFSDYHSELNMSSLELGDSALYFCASSSGLAIYEQYFGPGTRLTVT.

A single count supports this clone. This sequence joins TRBV19 and TRBJ2-1, with 13 positions matching TRBD2. There are 15 residues in the CDR3. V shed 4 bases, J shed 6 bases, and the junction held 3 bases outside the gene matches. The germline CDR1 and CDR2 sequences are LNHDA and SQIVND (reference sequence). The CDR3 loop is CASSRTSGSLNEQFF. The CDR3 coding sequence is TGTGCCAGTAGTAGGACTAGCGGGAGCCTCAATGAGCAGTTCTTC.

The chain combines TRBV7-5 with TRBJ2-3; TRBD1, the D gene given by the table, was not confirmed from the DNA. TRBV7-5 is a known pseudogene. CDR3 length: 16 amino acids. The CDR3 is CVRSSPGQPNTDTQYF. CDR3 nucleotide sequence: TGTGTCAGAAGCTCACCGGGACAGCCCAACACAGATACGCAGTATTTT.

Comment on this clone: The sample has other DNA sequences that encode this CDR3 too. The rearrangement uses TRBV4-1 and TRBJ2-7; TRBD2 agrees at 14 bases. The CDR3 is 15 residues long. Germline lookup yields CDR1 MGHRA and CDR2 YSYEKL. Trimming removed 4 bases from V and 5 bases from J; junction bases left unmatched: 4. The CDR3 bases are TGCGCCAGCAGCCCGGGACTAGCGGGAGCCCACGAGCAGTACTTC. It is translated as CASSPGLAGAHEQYF.

The chain recombines TRBV7-6 with TRBJ2-7, with a weak D call TRBD2 (5 bases). The germline CDR1 and CDR2 sequences are SGHVS and FNYEAQ. CDR3 size: 16 residues. V was cut by 4 bases and J by 1 base, with 17 bases left in between. CDR3 DNA sequence: TGTGCCAGCAGCTCCCCATTGGACTCCAGGTCCTACGAGCAGTACTTC. Protein: CASSSPLDSRSYEQYF.

The J gene is TRBJ2-1, the V gene TRBV10-2; no clear D. Germline CDR1 is WSHSY and CDR2 is SAAADI. The germline V and J ends were trimmed by 1 base and 5 bases, with 6 bases remaining between them. The CDR3 is 13 residues long. CDR3 DNA: TGCGCCAGCAGTGAGTACAGCGACAATGAGCAGTTCTTC. It encodes CASSEYSDNEQFF.

The chain has TRBV11-3 and TRBJ2-2; D gene ambiguous. This CDR3 comprises 13 residues. The V end lost 0 bases, the J end lost 6 bases, and 5 bases lay between the germline ends. From germline, CDR1 is SGHNT and CDR2 YENEEA. The CDR3 loop is CASSLDGAGELFF. In DNA, the CDR3 is TGTGCCAGCAGCTTAGATGGAGCCGGGGAGCTGTTTTTT.

The chain carries TRBV15 and TRBJ2-3; 9 positions match TRBD2. The germline gives CDR1 LNHNV, CDR2 YYDKDF (reference sequence). J was trimmed by 4 bases and V by 0 bases; bases with no gene match: 11. The CDR3 has 18 residues. The CDR3 reads CATSRDLDSGSFADTQYF. CDR3 sequence (DNA): TGTGCCACCAGCAGAGATCTGGATAGCGGGAGTTTCGCAGATACGCAGTATTTT.

The V and J genes are TRBV13 and TRBJ1-3; D uncertain. This CDR3 contains 15 residues. The V end lost 2 bases, the J end lost 0 bases, and 8 bases lay between the germline ends. Germline CDR1 is PRHDT and CDR2 is FYEKMQ (reference sequence). CDR3 protein: CASSLMGSSGNTIYF. The CDR3 DNA reads TGTGCCAGCAGCTTAATGGGGAGCTCTGGAAACACCATATATTTT. The full variable domain, rest sourced from reference TRBV13 and TRBJ1-3, is AAGVIQSPRHLIKEKRETATLKCYPIPRHDTVYWYQQGPGQDPQFLISFYEKMQSDKGSIPDRFSAQQFSDYHSELNMSSLELGDSALYFCASSLMGSSGNTIYFGEGSWLTVV.

V gene TRBV2 combines with J gene TRBJ2-7; 8 bases fit TRBD1. Unmatched junction bases numbered 8, after V lost 8 bases and J lost 2 bases. The CDR3 sequence is 14 residues long. The germline gives CDR1 SNHLY, CDR2 FYNNEI. The CDR3 DNA sequence: TGTGCCAGCGCATGGGGACAGGCCCCCTACGAGCAGTACTTC. Translated, it gives CASAWGQAPYEQYF.

The V and J genes are TRBV19 and TRBJ2-6; D remains unclear. The germline gives CDR1 LNHDA, CDR2 SQIVND (reference sequence). Trimming left V 3 bases short and J 3 bases short, with 6 bases between. The CDR3 length is 14 residues. For the CDR3, the DNA is TGTGCCAGTAGTATTGGGGTTGGGGCCAACGTCCTGACTTTC. Translated, it gives CASSIGVGANVLTF.

The chain joins TRBV27 to TRBJ1-1; D is possibly TRBD1 (5 bases). Deletions cut 8 bases from V and 2 bases from J, with 15 bases between. The germline gives CDR1 MNHEY, CDR2 SMNVEV (reference sequence). The length of the CDR3 is 14 residues. In DNA form, the CDR3 reads TGTGCCAGCCGGAGTAGGGGCAGTAACACTGAAGCTTTCTTT. This codes for CASRSRGSNTEAFF.

This clone was detected once. The V and J genes are TRBV28 and TRBJ2-7; 12 bases map to TRBD2. The CDR3 covers 16 residues. Germline lookup yields CDR1 MDHEN and CDR2 SYDVKM. With 4 bases clipped from V and 2 bases from J, the junction kept 6 bases outside the gene matches. As DNA, the CDR3 is TGTGCCAGCAGTTCCCGACTAGCGGGAGTCACCTACGAGCAGTACTTC. Its translation is CASSSRLAGVTYEQYF.

The chain couples TRBV9 to TRBJ1-5; maybe TRBD1 (5 bases). Trimming shortened V by 0 bases and J by 7 bases, and 11 bases separated the two germline ends. Germline CDR1 SGDLS, CDR2 YYNGEE. This CDR3 is 14 amino acids long. The CDR3 protein is CASSVGQMGQPQHF. CDR3 DNA: TGTGCCAGCAGCGTAGGACAGATGGGACAGCCCCAGCATTTT.

The chain combines TRBV19 with TRBJ1-1; TRBD1 aligns across 7 bases. After removal of 1 base from V and 5 bases from J, the junction contained 7 bases not matched to a gene. Germline-derived CDR1 and CDR2 are LNHDA and SQIVND (reference sequence). This CDR3 comprises 15 residues. The CDR3 loop reads CASSIGQGGRTEAFF. For the CDR3, the DNA is TGTGCCAGTAGTATAGGACAGGGAGGGAGAACTGAAGCTTTCTTT.

The genes are TRBV7-8 and TRBJ1-5; D uncertain. The CDR3 loop spans 14 amino acids. Trimming pared 5 bases from V and 4 bases from J, leaving 12 bases between. Germline lookup yields CDR1 SGHVS and CDR2 FQNEAQ. The DNA of the CDR3 is TGTGCCAGCAGCCCCACGGACGGAAATCAGCCCCAGCATTTT. It translates to CASSPTDGNQPQHF.

J is TRBJ1-3 and V is TRBV4-1, with D unresolved. Trimming stripped 0 bases from V and 2 bases from J, with 8 bases between. CDR3 length: 15 residues. Germline V gene sequence: CDR1 MGHRA, CDR2 YSYEKL. For the CDR3, the DNA is TGCGCCAGCAGCCAAGATGGCGGAGCTGGAAACACCATATATTTT. The encoded protein is CASSQDGGAGNTIYF.

The chain combines TRBV11-1 with TRBJ1-1; perhaps TRBD1 as D (5 bases). Germline values: CDR1 SGHAT, CDR2 FQDESV (reference sequence). The CDR3 has 15 amino acids. V dropped 4 bases and J dropped 5 bases, with 17 bases sitting between them. The CDR3 region has the DNA TGTGCCAGCAGCTCCATTTGGGGGACTACAACTGAAGCTTTCTTT. Encoded protein: CASSSIWGTTTEAFF.

The chain uses TRBV5-4 and TRBJ1-2; 7 positions agree with TRBD1. J lost 7 bases, V lost 1 base, and 4 bases had no gene match. The germline gives CDR1 SGHNT, CDR2 YYREEE (reference sequence). This CDR3 contains 13 residues. CDR3 protein: CASSLKGGLGYTF. CDR3 nucleotides: TGTGCCAGCAGCTTGAAAGGGGGCCTTGGCTACACCTTC.

The rearrangement uses TRBV29-1 and TRBJ2-1; D remains unclear. The V end lost 1 base, the J end lost 9 bases, and 7 bases lay between the germline ends. CDR1 and CDR2 (germline): SQVTM, ANQGSEA. This CDR3 is built from 11 residues. The CDR3 loop is CSVEGRGEQFF. CDR3 coding DNA: TGCAGCGTTGAAGGTCGCGGTGAGCAGTTCTTC.

A single count supports this clone. The chain joins TRBV5-6 to TRBJ1-1, with D tentatively TRBD1 (5 bases). Per germline, CDR1 SGHDT and CDR2 YYEEEE. This CDR3 spans 14 amino acids. V lost 2 bases and J 1 base, leaving 9 bases between the germline ends. DNA of the CDR3: TGTGCCAGCAGCTTTGGACACCCGAACACTGAAGCTTTCTTT. Residues: CASSFGHPNTEAFF.

The rearrangement joins TRBV28 to TRBJ1-3; D gene ambiguous. The CDR3 has 11 residues. Germline V gene sequence: CDR1 MDHEN, CDR2 SYDVKM. The ends were cut back, 5 bases at V and 8 bases at J, with 7 bases in the middle. In DNA form, the CDR3 reads TGTGCCAGCAGTCCCGGAGACACCATATATTTT. Its translation is CASSPGDTIYF.

This chain links TRBV2 with TRBJ2-7; no clear D. Trimming took 4 bases from V and 5 from J, leaving 6 bases between them. Germline values: CDR1 SNHLY, CDR2 FYNNEI. The CDR3 length is 11 residues. The CDR3: CASSGSHEQYF. The CDR3 bases are TGTGCCAGCAGTGGCAGCCACGAGCAGTACTTC.

The chain is built from TRBV6-1 and TRBJ2-1, with TRBD2 as a possible D gene (5 bases). The CDR3 loop spans 17 amino acids. V lost 3 bases and J lost 0, with 15 bases in between. Germline CDR1 and CDR2: MNHNS and SASEGT. CDR3 protein: CASSDWRSLSSYNEQFF. DNA of the CDR3: TGTGCCAGCAGTGACTGGAGGTCCCTTAGCTCCTACAATGAGCAGTTCTTC.

The chain is built from TRBV14 and TRBJ1-1; tentatively, D is TRBD1 (6 bases). The CDR3 totals 13 residues. Germline V gene sequence: CDR1 SGHDN, CDR2 FVKESK. Trimming cost V 4 bases and J 5 bases, with 11 bases left between them. CDR3 residues: CASSLQGSTEAFF. The CDR3 DNA reads TGTGCCAGCAGCCTACAGGGATCAACTGAAGCTTTCTTT.

This chain uses TRBV19 with TRBJ2-7; TRBD2 matches at 7 bases. Trimming at V came to 9 bases and at J to 5 bases, leaving 16 bases not matched to a gene. The germline CDR1 and CDR2 sequences are LNHDA and SQIVND (reference sequence). The CDR3 is made up of 15 amino acids. The CDR3 DNA reads TGTGCCAGGTTAATCAAGCGGGGATCCAGGGACGAGCAGTACTTC. Protein product: CARLIKRGSRDEQYF.